These T cell receptor beta chains were read from a single sample in a study of cytomegalovirus exposure and HLA in healthy donors. Method: immunoSEQ multiplex PCR; TCRdb's copy keeps in-frame clones and lacks some. Here the sample spans about 200,000 clones, roughly 83% being singletons. Sequencing used PBMCs. The receptor source for this set is a male donor in good health and CMV-seropositive. The CDR3 runs from the conserved cysteine through the conserved F or W. Fields, in order: V gene, D gene, J gene, clone size, CDR3 length, CDR3 protein, CDR3 DNA. The D gene is left open where the match is weak. Clone size, where shown, is once, few, many, or a class for clones that have expanded.

TRBV9,TRBD1,TRBJ2-2,NA,14,CASSVYRGPGELFF,TGTGCCAGCAGCGTCTATAGGGGGCCCGGGGAGCTGTTTTTT
TRBV6-5,TRBD2,TRBJ2-1,NA,16,CASSYSTAGVDNEQFF,TGTGCCAGCAGTTACTCGACGGCGGGAGTAGATAATGAGCAGTTCTTC
TRBV5-1,TRBD2,TRBJ2-1,NA,16,CASSPGGSGDYNEQFF,TGCGCCAGCAGCCCCGGCGGTAGCGGGGACTACAATGAGCAGTTCTTC
TRBV5-4,TRBD2,TRBJ2-3,NA,16,CASSFGGGPGTDTQYF,TGTGCCAGCAGCTTCGGCGGGGGGCCGGGGACAGATACGCAGTATTTT
TRBV7-3,NA,TRBJ2-3,NA,14,CASSLTAVTDTQYF,TGTGCCAGCAGCTTAACGGCGGTAACAGATACGCAGTATTTT
TRBV6-5,NA,TRBJ1-1,NA,14,CASRRGQMNTEAFF,TGTGCCAGCAGAAGAGGACAAATGAACACTGAAGCTTTCTTT
TRBV6-4,NA,TRBJ2-2,NA,14,CASRLSGNTGELFF,TGTGCCAGCAGACTTAGCGGCAACACCGGGGAGCTGTTTTTT
TRBV5-5,NA,TRBJ2-2,few,17,CASSLVRGTANTGELFF,TGTGCCAGCAGCTTGGTGCGCGGGACGGCGAACACCGGGGAGCTGTTTTTT
TRBV4-1,TRBD1,TRBJ2-1,once,15,CASSQPGTVLNEQFF,TGCGCCAGCAGCCAGCCCGGGACAGTCTTAAATGAGCAGTTCTTC
TRBV6-7,TRBD1,TRBJ2-7,NA,16,CASILQGGTGYYEQYF,TGTGCCAGCATCCTACAGGGCGGGACAGGGTATTACGAGCAGTACTTC
TRBV19,NA,TRBJ1-6,NA,12,CASSASGSPLHF,TGTGCCAGTAGTGCGAGCGGTTCACCCCTCCACTTT
TRBV30,NA,TRBJ2-2,NA,15,CAWSPYGFMAGELFF,TGTGCCTGGAGTCCCTACGGGTTTATGGCCGGGGAGCTGTTTTTT
TRBV10-1,NA,TRBJ2-3,few,17,CASSESTRLANTDTQYF,TGCGCCAGCAGTGAGTCGACTCGGCTAGCAAACACAGATACGCAGTATTTT
TRBV7-9,NA,TRBJ1-5,NA,14,CSSSLDISNQPQHF,TGTTCCAGCAGCCTGGACATATCAAATCAGCCCCAGCATTTT
TRBV7-9,TRBD2,TRBJ2-1,NA,17,CASSSTLLAGVHNEQFF,TGTGCCAGCAGCTCTACTCTTCTAGCGGGCGTGCACAATGAGCAGTTCTTC
TRBV19,NA,TRBJ2-5,NA,16,CASSMEGSRGQETQYF,TGTGCCAGTAGTATGGAAGGGAGTAGAGGCCAAGAGACCCAGTACTTC
TRBV19,TRBD2,TRBJ2-3,NA,20,CASSRELAEWTASSTDTQYF,TGTGCCAGTAGTAGGGAACTAGCGGAATGGACCGCCTCTAGCACAGATACGCAGTATTTT
TRBV28,TRBD1,TRBJ1-2,NA,13,CASTQQGAYGYTF,TGTGCCAGCACCCAACAGGGGGCCTATGGCTACACCTTC
TRBV11-3,TRBD2,TRBJ2-3,NA,16,CASSLGLAGATDTQYF,TGTGCCAGCAGCTTAGGGCTAGCGGGAGCCACAGATACGCAGTATTTT
TRBV7-2,NA,TRBJ1-1,once,12,CASSPQGTEAFF,TGTGCCAGCAGCCCACAGGGAACTGAAGCTTTCTTT
TRBV19,NA,TRBJ1-2,NA,13,CASSFDSPRGYTF,TGTGCCAGTAGTTTCGACAGCCCGAGGGGCTACACCTTC
TRBV27,NA,TRBJ1-5,NA,15,CASSLEGSSNQPQHF,TGTGCCAGCAGTTTAGAGGGCTCTAGCAATCAGCCCCAGCATTTT
TRBV9,TRBD1,TRBJ1-3,NA,13,CASSVDRGDTIYF,TGTGCCAGCAGCGTCGACAGGGGCGACACCATATATTTT
TRBV7-9,NA,TRBJ2-1,NA,14,CASNGGPYYNEQFF,TGTGCCAGCAACGGGGGTCCGTACTACAATGAGCAGTTCTTC
TRBV7-9,NA,TRBJ2-1,NA,12,CASSLIAHEQFF,TGTGCCAGCAGCTTAATAGCTCATGAGCAGTTCTTC
TRBV5-4,TRBD1,TRBJ1-4,NA,15,CASSSGQGGHEKLFF,TGTGCCAGCAGCTCCGGACAGGGCGGACATGAAAAACTGTTTTTT
TRBV20-1,TRBD2,TRBJ2-1,few,11,CSARLAGGQFF,TGCAGTGCTAGGTTAGCGGGCGGGCAGTTCTTC
TRBV10-1,TRBD1,TRBJ2-7,NA,15,CASSESTGSSYEQYF,TGCGCCAGCAGTGAGTCGACAGGGAGCTCCTACGAGCAGTACTTC
TRBV11-2,TRBD1,TRBJ1-1,NA,14,CASSRKAPTGLAFF,TGTGCCAGCAGCCGAAAGGCCCCGACAGGGTTAGCTTTCTTT
TRBV6-1,NA,TRBJ2-1,NA,16,CASSEADAGPYNEQFF,TGTGCCAGCAGTGAAGCTGACGCGGGACCTTACAATGAGCAGTTCTTC
TRBV9,NA,TRBJ1-3,NA,16,CASSVVAGESGNTIYF,TGTGCCAGCAGCGTAGTCGCGGGGGAGTCTGGAAACACCATATATTTT
TRBV7-9,NA,TRBJ2-5,NA,14,CASSPTDIQETQYF,TGTGCCAGCAGCCCGACAGATATTCAAGAGACCCAGTACTTC
TRBV6-1,NA,TRBJ2-1,NA,12,CASSGRRHEQFF,TGTGCCAGCAGTGGGAGGCGTCATGAGCAGTTCTTC
TRBV18,NA,TRBJ1-2,NA,14,CASSPTGKDYGYTF,TGTGCCAGCTCACCGACAGGCAAGGACTATGGCTACACCTTC
TRBV19,NA,TRBJ2-3,NA,15,CASSISVTSTDTQYF,TGTGCCAGTAGTATTTCAGTGACTAGCACAGATACGCAGTATTTT
TRBV5-4,NA,TRBJ2-7,NA,16,CASSFRTGLSSYEQYF,TGTGCCAGCAGCTTTAGGACGGGGTTGAGCTCCTACGAGCAGTACTTC
TRBV9,TRBD2,TRBJ2-3,NA,15,CASSGGGAWIDTQYF,TGTGCCAGCAGCGGCGGGGGGGCCTGGATAGATACGCAGTATTTT
TRBV7-9,TRBD1,TRBJ2-7,NA,16,CASSISPGQSSYEQYF,TGTGCCAGCAGCATATCACCGGGACAGAGCTCCTACGAGCAGTACTTC
TRBV28,NA,TRBJ2-6,NA,15,CASSFTGTGANVLTF,TGTGCCAGCAGTTTTACCGGGACTGGGGCCAACGTCCTGACTTTC
TRBV7-3,NA,TRBJ2-7,few,13,CASSSQQGFEQYF,TGTGCCAGCAGCTCCCAACAGGGCTTCGAGCAGTACTTC
TRBV7-8,TRBD1,TRBJ2-7,NA,16,CASSLAGTGGLDEQYF,TGTGCCAGCAGCTTAGCAGGGACAGGGGGTCTCGACGAGCAGTACTTC
TRBV7-2,NA,TRBJ1-1,NA,13,CASSAWEYTEAFF,TGTGCCAGCAGCGCCTGGGAGTACACTGAAGCTTTCTTT
TRBV30,NA,TRBJ1-3,NA,13,CAWEVATGRTIYF,TGTGCCTGGGAAGTCGCAACAGGCCGGACCATATATTTT
TRBV20-1,TRBD2,TRBJ2-7,NA,11,CSATGGFEQYF,TGCAGTGCCACGGGAGGGTTCGAGCAGTACTTC
TRBV11-3,TRBD2,TRBJ2-1,once,13,CASSSGLFNEQFF,TGTGCCAGCAGCTCGGGACTATTCAATGAGCAGTTCTTC
TRBV10-3,NA,TRBJ2-3,NA,13,CAISLGRTDTQYF,TGTGCCATCAGTTTAGGGAGGACAGATACGCAGTATTTT
TRBV10-3,TRBD2,TRBJ2-7,NA,18,CAISDPGLAGSRGYEQYF,TGTGCCATCAGTGACCCGGGACTAGCGGGATCCCGAGGGTACGAGCAGTACTTC
TRBV25-1,TRBD1,TRBJ1-2,NA,12,CASSGTGGGYTF,TGTGCCAGCAGTGGAACAGGGGGTGGCTACACCTTC
TRBV18,NA,TRBJ1-4,NA,12,CASSPQNEKLFF,TGTGCCAGCTCACCTCAAAATGAAAAACTGTTTTTT
TRBV11-1,NA,TRBJ1-4,few,12,CASSHQGEKLFF,TGTGCCAGCAGTCACCAGGGTGAAAAACTGTTTTTT
TRBV6-5,NA,TRBJ2-7,few,15,CASSYSTYGSYEQYF,TGTGCCAGCAGTTACTCGACTTACGGTTCCTACGAGCAGTACTTC
TRBV5-1,TRBD1,TRBJ2-2,NA,17,CASSRITGATDTGELFF,TGCGCCAGCAGCCGCATTACAGGGGCAACAGACACCGGGGAGCTGTTTTTT
TRBV5-1,TRBD2,TRBJ2-7,NA,16,CASSLGTSGGAHEQYF,TGCGCCAGCAGCTTAGGGACTAGCGGGGGGGCCCACGAGCAGTACTTC
TRBV28,NA,TRBJ1-1,NA,14,CASTLSWLSTEAFF,TGTGCCAGCACCTTAAGCTGGTTAAGCACTGAAGCTTTCTTT
TRBV5-4,NA,TRBJ2-7,NA,12,CASHRTGYEQYF,TGTGCCAGCCATCGGACTGGCTACGAGCAGTACTTC
TRBV7-2,NA,TRBJ2-7,NA,13,CASSLGQLYEQYF,TGTGCCAGCAGCTTAGGACAGCTCTACGAGCAGTACTTC